This TCR beta chain is from a study of shared clonotypes between healthy human individuals. Study in general: Donors had three CD4 naive, three CD4 memory, two CD8 naive and one CD8 memory plate apiece.

Turning to this clone: The antigen is not known.

V was shortened by 5 bases and J by 6 bases, with 14 bases between the two germline ends. The CDR3 is 14 residues long. The germline V gene has CDR1 MDHEN and CDR2 SYDVKM. Donors comprised healthy HIV-negative adults lacking recent acute infections or vaccinations. General study points: Memory subsets had estimated richness that was generally smaller than that of naive subsets.

Profiled with immunoSEQ multiplex PCR; TCRdb holds only in-frame clones, not every one. The sample has around 940,000 clones, 60% to 85% seen once; the top ten hold approximately 1.5%. The sequencing sample was made of memory CD4+ T cells sorted from blood. As to subset: CD45RA-negative fraction. V is TRBV28 and J is TRBJ1-5, with D possibly being TRBD1 (6 bases). The sequence derives from a man aged 18 to 30 in good health. In DNA form, the CDR3 reads TGTGCCAGCAGTCCAAATGACAGGTTTCAGCCCCAGCATTTT. Translation: CASSPNDRFQPQHF.